This TCR beta chain was recovered during a study of cytomegalovirus exposure and HLA in healthy donors. Looked up from germline, CDR1 is SGHDN and CDR2 is FVKESK. Trimming cost V 3 bases and J 10 bases; bases outside gene matches: 7. This CDR3 comprises 14 residues. Primers: 60 Vbeta forward and 13 Jbeta reverse. The table came from immunoSEQ multiplex PCR; TCRdb's copy has only in-frame clones and leaves some out. Here the sample spans approximately 180,000 clones, 77% being singletons. Source material: PBMCs. This clonotype was sampled from a woman aged 30 to 39 in good health and CMV-seropositive. This chain links TRBV14 with TRBJ2-1, with 9 positions matching TRBD2. The CDR3: CASSQVAGVPEQFF. DNA for the CDR3: TGTGCCAGCAGCCAGGTAGCGGGAGTCCCCGAGCAGTTCTTC.